These 32 T cell receptor beta chains were sequenced from one sample in a study of Graves' ophthalmopathy and Graves' hyperthyroidism. Amplification of the TCR beta CDR3 regions used RNA transcripts (as template). Investigators did first-round RT-PCR with HTBI primers, then second-round multiplex PCR. Using its own MiXCR run on the multiplex PCR reads, TCRdb lists one record per CDR3 protein. This table has hundreds of thousands of distinct CDR3 sequences, more than 40% appearing once. Sequencing was carried out using peripheral blood. All receptors derive from an adult man with Graves' ophthalmopathy.

This clonotype was counted between two and nine times. The junction differs from germline at one of its ends, possibly a read error. The chain is built from TRBV10-2 and TRBJ2-5; 14 bases align to TRBD2. This CDR3 has 17 residues. The germline CDR1 and CDR2 sequences are WSHSY and SAAADI. CDR3 in amino acids: CASSYRLAGGIQETQYF. The CDR3 DNA follows: TGTGCCAGCAGTTACCGACTAGCGGGAGGGATCCAAGAGACCCAGTACTTC.

J is TRBJ2-1 and V is TRBV9; 7 bases map to TRBD1. The CDR3 length is 14 residues. The V and J ends lost 3 bases and 9 bases, in that order; junction bases with no gene match: 9. Germline CDR1 reads SGDLS; CDR2 reads YYNGEE. The CDR3 region is CASSGRQGLGEQFF. The CDR3 DNA reads as TGTGCCAGCAGCGGACGACAGGGTTTGGGTGAGCAGTTCTTC.

This chain uses TRBV7-9 with TRBJ2-6, with 9 bases fitting TRBD1. Looked up from germline, CDR1 is SEHNR and CDR2 is FQNEAQ (reference sequence). The CDR3 is 15 amino acids. V trimming: 2 bases; J trimming: 6 bases; junction bases outside the gene matches: 2. CDR3 loop: CASSLTGGVANVLTF. The CDR3 region has the DNA TGTGCCAGCAGCTTAACAGGGGGCGTGGCCAACGTCCTGACTTTC.

With regard to this clonotype: The CDR3 carries no conserved terminal phenylalanine or tryptophan, so it likely arises from a read error. V is TRBV18 and J is TRBJ2-5; D ambiguous. The germline gives CDR1 KGHSH, CDR2 LQKENI. V lost 0 bases, J lost 2 bases, and 4 bases lay in between. The CDR3 consists of 13 residues. DNA of the CDR3: TGTGCCAGCTCACCACCGGGGCAAGAGACCCAGTACTGC. Translated, it gives CASSPPGQETQYC.

Notes on this clonotype: An end of the junction differs from the germline gene, which may be a read error. The chain couples TRBV5-1 to TRBJ2-7, with 10 bases that match TRBD1. This CDR3 has 15 residues. CDR1 is SGHRS, CDR2 YFSETQ, per germline. This chain's CDR3 is CASSHTRGQGYEQYF. Written as DNA, the CDR3 is TGTGCCAGCAGCCATACAAGGGGACAGGGGTACGAGCAGTACTTC.

The chain recombines TRBV5-4 with TRBJ1-1, with D possibly being TRBD1 (5 bases). In germline, CDR1 is SGHNT, CDR2 YYREEE (reference sequence). V was pared by 0 bases and J by 3 bases, with 9 bases between. There are 14 residues in the CDR3. The CDR3 nucleotides read TGTGCCAGCAGCTTGGTCGCAGGGCACACTGAAGCTTTCTTT. Protein: CASSLVAGHTEAFF.

This clonotype was seen only a few times. This chain joins TRBV5-4 and TRBJ1-3, with D uncertain. Germline CDR1 SGHNT, CDR2 YYREEE (reference sequence). CDR3 length equals 15 residues. Trimming stripped 4 bases from V and 1 base from J, with 12 bases between. CDR3 coding DNA: TGTGCCAGCAGCCCTGTTGGGATTTCTGGAAACACCATATATTTT. It encodes CASSPVGISGNTIYF.

This clonotype was counted at least ten times. The rearrangement joins TRBV2 to TRBJ1-3; tentatively, D is TRBD1 (5 bases). CDR1 and CDR2 from the germline V gene are SNHLY and FYNNEI. The CDR3 sequence is 15 residues long. The V and J ends lost 5 bases and 4 bases respectively, with 15 bases between them. The CDR3 is CASSLQGYLGNTIYF. The CDR3 bases are TGTGCCAGCAGTTTGCAGGGTTACCTCGGAAACACCATATATTTT.

There are many counts of this clonotype. The chain uses TRBV15 and TRBJ1-5; 7 bases align to TRBD1. With 1 base clipped from V and 2 bases from J, the junction kept 5 bases outside the gene matches. The CDR3 sequence is 16 residues long. From germline, CDR1 is LNHNV and CDR2 YYDKDF (reference sequence). CDR3 DNA sequence: TGTGCCACCAGCAGAGGAGGAGGACAGGGCAATCAGCCCCAGCATTTT. Encoded protein: CATSRGGGQGNQPQHF.

This clonotype was counted many times. The V gene is TRBV20-1, the J gene TRBJ2-7; D unclear. The CDR3 contains 12 residues. The V gene lost 4 bases and the J gene lost 0 bases, with 7 bases spanning the gap. Germline CDR1 reads DFQATT; CDR2 reads SNEGSKA (reference sequence). The CDR3 sequence: CSAIGPSYEQYF. In nucleotides, the CDR3 is TGCAGTGCTATTGGGCCCTCCTACGAGCAGTACTTC.

This clonotype was seen only once. The chain combines TRBV29-1 with TRBJ1-4; 9 bases are a match to TRBD1. CDR1 is SQVTM, CDR2 ANQGSEA, per germline. CDR3 length: 14 residues. V lost 4 bases to trimming and J lost 10 bases; unmatched junction nucleotides: 10. CDR3 nucleotides: TGCAGCGTTGCTACCGGGACAGGGCGAGGAAAACTGTTTTTT. It specifies CSVATGTGRGKLFF.

The chain couples TRBV2 to TRBJ2-7, with 9 positions matching TRBD1. J gave up 5 bases and V 7 bases, and 6 bases lay outside the gene matches. Germline V gene data show CDR1 as SNHLY and CDR2 as FYNNEI. This CDR3 is 13 amino acids long. The CDR3 region is CASKGTGRDEQYF. CDR3 DNA sequence: TGTGCCAGCAAGGGGACAGGGAGGGACGAGCAGTACTTC.

CDR3 DNA: TGTGCCAGCAGACGGACAGGGGGTAGGACTGAAGCTTTCTTT. It specifies CASRRTGGRTEAFF. The chain joins TRBV12-3 or TRBV12-4 to TRBJ1-1, with 10 bases lining up with TRBD1. The J segment lost 5 bases and the V segment lost 6 bases, leaving 6 bases of the junction unmatched. This CDR3 has 14 residues.

The chain employs TRBV10-3 and TRBJ1-3; D perhaps matches TRBD1 (5 bases). The CDR3 has 15 residues. In germline, CDR1 is ENHRY, CDR2 SYGVKD. V lost 6 bases, J lost 3 bases, and 15 bases lay in between. CDR3 residues: CAISGRVEGGNTIYF. The CDR3 bases are TGTGCCATCAGCGGCAGGGTGGAGGGTGGAAACACCATATATTTT.

On this clonotype itself: The germline gene is not matched at one end of the junction; a read error may be the cause. This rearrangement joins TRBV27 to TRBJ2-7; no clear D. This CDR3 comprises 12 residues. The germline V gene has CDR1 MNHEY and CDR2 SMNVEV (reference sequence). CDR3 DNA sequence: TGTGCCGGCAGTTCCCCCGCTGACGAGCAGTACTTC. This gives the protein CAGSSPADEQYF.

This chain joins TRBV9 and TRBJ2-7; a possible D gene is TRBD1 (6 bases). The CDR3 has 15 amino acids. Germline-derived CDR1 and CDR2 are SGDLS and YYNGEE. Trimming shortened V by 3 bases and J by 2 bases, and 15 bases separated the two germline ends. CDR3 in DNA: TGTGCCAGCAGCGAGATGCCGGACAGTACCTACGAGCAGTACTTC. It codes for CASSEMPDSTYEQYF.

The chain carries TRBV6-4 and TRBJ1-5; TRBD1 might be the D (5 bases). CDR1 MRHNA and CDR2 SNTAGT come from the germline V gene. The ends were cut back, 11 bases at V and 6 bases at J, with 14 bases in the middle. The CDR3 runs 12 residues. CDR3 bases: TGTGCCCCAGGGAGGGTTGGTCAGCCCCAGCATTTT. It translates to CAPGRVGQPQHF.

The V and J genes are TRBV24-1 and TRBJ2-2; the match to TRBD2 covers 10 bases. V dropped 4 bases and J dropped 1; count of bases not matched to a gene: 2. This CDR3 is built from 16 residues. Germline V gene sequence: CDR1 KGHDR, CDR2 SFDVKD. The CDR3 nucleotides are TGTGCCACCAGTGACATAGCGGGAGGGAACACCGGGGAGCTGTTTTTT. As protein: CATSDIAGGNTGELFF.

Details on this clonotype: A much more abundant neighbour one base away suggests this may be a read error. This rearrangement joins TRBV7-9 to TRBJ2-7; weak D call: TRBD2 (6 bases). The CDR3 has 13 amino acids. Germline V gene data show CDR1 as SEHNR and CDR2 as FQNEAQ (reference sequence). The CDR3 sequence: CASSLVRESEQCF. CDR3 bases: TGCGCCAGCAGCTTGGTTCGGGAGAGCGAGCAGTGCTTC.

At least ten counts were recorded for this clonotype. V gene TRBV9 combines with J gene TRBJ1-3; 9 bases map to TRBD1. After removal of 3 bases from V and 1 base from J, the junction contained 11 bases not matched to a gene. Germline assignment: CDR1 SGDLS and CDR2 YYNGEE. This CDR3 has 18 amino acids. CDR3 sequence (DNA): TGTGCCAGCAGCGGAGACGAATTCGACAGGGGGTCTGGAAACACCATATATTTT. This codes for CASSGDEFDRGSGNTIYF.

The chain has TRBV5-1 and TRBJ1-1; 9 bases match TRBD1. Unmatched junction bases numbered 6, after V lost 2 bases and J lost 4 bases. The CDR3 spans 15 residues. In germline, CDR1 is SGHRS, CDR2 YFSETQ. This CDR3 is CASSFGTGRGTEAFF. The DNA of the CDR3 is TGCGCCAGCAGCTTCGGGACAGGGAGGGGCACTGAAGCTTTCTTT.

At least ten counts were recorded for this clonotype. V gene TRBV2 combines with J gene TRBJ1-5, with 10 bases that match TRBD1. The ends lost 6 bases at V and 6 bases at J; junction bases unmatched: 2. This CDR3 comprises 13 residues. Germline loops: CDR1 SNHLY, CDR2 FYNNEI. In DNA form, the CDR3 reads TGTGCCAGCAGCGGACAGGGGGGTCAGCCCCAGCATTTT. Protein product: CASSGQGGQPQHF.

This clonotype was seen a handful of times. The chain couples TRBV27 to TRBJ2-7; D is ambiguous. This CDR3 is 15 amino acids long. CDR1 MNHEY and CDR2 SMNVEV come from the germline V gene (reference sequence). The V end lost 0 bases, the J end lost 1 base, and 10 bases lay between the germline ends. This CDR3 reads CASSLSKAGSYEQYF. The CDR3 nucleotides are TGTGCCAGCAGTTTATCGAAGGCAGGATCCTACGAGCAGTACTTC.

Of note for this clonotype: Germline is not matched at one junction end, which may reflect a read error. The V call is TRBV7-2, the J call TRBJ1-6; 9 bases align to TRBD1. CDR1 and CDR2 (germline): SGHTA, FQGNSA. This CDR3 has 15 residues. Written as DNA, the CDR3 is TGCGCCAGCAGCCTCCTACAGGGGGCAAATTCACCCCCCCACTTT. Translation: CASSLLQGANSPPHF.

The chain couples TRBV19 to TRBJ1-3; possibly TRBD1 for D (6 bases). CDR1 and CDR2 from the germline V gene are LNHDA and SQIVND (reference sequence). Trimming pared 4 bases from V and 0 bases from J, leaving 10 bases between. CDR3 length: 15 amino acids. CDR3 sequence reads: CASSTGHSSGNTIYF. CDR3 nucleotides: TGTGCCAGTAGTACGGGACATTCCTCTGGAAACACCATATATTTT. The entire variable domain, with the rest obtained from reference TRBV19 and TRBJ1-3, is as follows: DGGITQSPKYLFRKEGQNVTLSCEQNLNHDAMYWYRQDPGQGLRLIYYSQIVNDFQKGDIAEGYSVSREKKESFPLTVTSAQKNPTAFYLCASSTGHSSGNTIYFGEGSWLTVV.

V usage is TRBV29-1 and J usage is TRBJ1-4, with D hard to call. The CDR3 has 12 amino acids. From germline, CDR1 is SQVTM and CDR2 ANQGSEA. The CDR3 DNA is TGCAGAGTCATGCCGGGAGATGAAAAACTGTTTTTT. It codes for CRVMPGDEKLFF.

In regard to this clonotype: A much larger clonotype is one base distant, so this may be a read error. The chain recombines TRBV7-9 with TRBJ1-5, with D perhaps matching TRBD1 (5 bases). The CDR3 runs 13 residues. CDR1 is SEHNR and CDR2 is FQNEAQ in the germline V gene (reference sequence). In DNA, the CDR3 is TGTGCCAACAGCCAAGATGGAGGGGAGCCCCAGCATTTT. Amino acid sequence: CANSQDGGEPQHF.

V gene TRBV12-5 combines with J gene TRBJ2-7; the D gene is possibly TRBD2 (6 bases). Per the germline V gene, CDR1 is LGHNT and CDR2 is FRNRAP. V shed 7 bases and J shed 0 bases, with 16 bases lying between them. CDR3 length equals 15 residues. DNA for the CDR3: TGTGCTAGTGCCAGGGAGGACACCTTCTCCTACGAGCAGTACTTC. Its translation is CASAREDTFSYEQYF.

The chain carries TRBV5-1 and TRBJ2-7, with D tentatively TRBD1 or TRBD2 (5 bases each). CDR3 length: 15 amino acids. The V and J ends lost 4 bases and 3 bases respectively, with 17 bases between them. Looked up from germline, CDR1 is SGHRS and CDR2 is YFSETQ. The CDR3 protein is CASSPGDRGYYEQYF. CDR3 bases: TGCGCCAGCAGCCCCGGGGACCGCGGATACTACGAGCAGTACTTC. Looking up the rest from reference TRBV5-1 and TRBJ2-7 gives the full variable domain: KAGVTQTPRYLIKTRGQQVTLSCSPISGHRSVSWYQQTPGQGLQFLFEYFSETQRNKGNFPGRFSGRQFSNSRSEMNVSTLELGDSALYLCASSPGDRGYYEQYFGPGTRLTVT.

The V gene is TRBV20-1, the J gene TRBJ1-1, with no clear D. V was shortened by 6 bases and J by 1 base, with 12 bases between the two germline ends. The germline V gene encodes CDR1 DFQATT and CDR2 SNEGSKA (reference sequence). This CDR3 has 13 amino acids. CDR3 region: CSARWAWNTEAFF. For the CDR3, the DNA is TGCAGTGCCCGATGGGCATGGAACACTGAAGCTTTCTTT.

This clonotype was recorded at least ten times. The V and J genes are TRBV29-1 and TRBJ2-3, with no clear D. Germline V gene sequence: CDR1 SQVTM, CDR2 ANQGSEA. This CDR3 region has 14 residues. The V end was cut by 6 bases, the J end by 1 base, with 14 bases between. As DNA, the CDR3 is TGCAGCGTGACCGGTGACGGGCGCACAGATACGCAGTATTTT. Amino acids: CSVTGDGRTDTQYF.

The V and J genes are TRBV7-9 and TRBJ1-2, with 9 bases aligning to TRBD1. The V and J ends lost 4 bases and 8 bases, in that order; junction bases with no gene match: 5. Germline loops: CDR1 SEHNR, CDR2 FQNEAQ (reference sequence). The length of the CDR3 is 13 residues. CDR3 sequence reads: CASSWTGAGGYTF. The CDR3 coding sequence is TGTGCCAGCAGCTGGACAGGGGCGGGAGGCTACACCTTC.